This T cell receptor beta chain was retrieved from a study of long-term antiretroviral therapy in people with HIV. The assay used was immunoSEQ (version v3.0), run at survey level. Method: immunoSEQ multiplex PCR; TCRdb's copy keeps in-frame clones and lacks some. This repertoire shows some 22,000 clones, around 84% found once; its top ten account for about 4.5%. With V trimmed by 8 bases and J by 5 bases, 12 bases remained unmatched. The length of the CDR3 is 15 residues. Germline CDR1 and CDR2: SGHNT and YENEEA. This sequence originates from a man aged 55-75 years with HIV. Here the sequenced sample was unsorted PBMCs, taken 1.3 years after starting antiretroviral therapy. The rearrangement uses TRBV11-3 and TRBJ2-5; TRBD1 agrees at 9 bases. The CDR3 bases are TGTGCCAGCGCACAGGGGGCGGGGCGCGGGGAGACCCAGTACTTC. Translating gives CASAQGAGRGETQYF. The variable domain in full, completed from reference TRBV11-3 and TRBJ2-5, reads EAGVVQSPRYKIIEKKQPVAFWCNPISGHNTLYWYLQNLGQGPELLIRYENEEAVDDSQLPKDRFSAERLKGVDSTLKIQPAELGDSAVYLCASAQGAGRGETQYFGPGTRLLVL.